The 3 T cell receptor beta chains presented below share a single source sample, sequenced in a study of blood T cell repertoires in COVID-19 (dated by TCRdb to the early 2020s). The library was built by means of the immunoSEQ multiplex PCR assay. TCRdb took this table from immuneACCESS and kept in-frame rearrangements with V and J called. Such tables lack part of the clones; where checked against another copy, unresolved V genes explain under half of the gap, and the rest is unexplained. The sample records approximately 400,000 clones, more than 75% of which are singletons. 1.3% of the sample lies in the top ten. Input material: PBMCs or T cells enriched from blood (not recorded which). The receptors shown here come from a man aged 25-40 years who had recovered from COVID-19.

J is TRBJ2-7 and V is TRBV4-1; TRBD1 matches 7 bases. The CDR3 length is 15 residues. Per germline, CDR1 MGHRA and CDR2 YSYEKL. V was clipped by 2 bases and J by 6 bases; unmatched bases: 10. Written as DNA, the CDR3 is TGCGCCAGCAGCCAACCCGACAGGGATTCGGGCGAGCAGTACTTC. Residues: CASSQPDRDSGEQYF.

The chain joins TRBV10-3 to TRBJ1-1; 7 bases agree with TRBD1. Looked up from germline, CDR1 is ENHRY and CDR2 is SYGVKD. Trimming cost V 2 bases and J 10 bases; bases outside gene matches: 19. This CDR3 has 17 amino acids. CDR3 loop: CAISEEPAIGRGKGAFF. The CDR3 DNA follows: TGTGCCATCAGTGAGGAGCCAGCTATTGGCAGGGGGAAAGGAGCTTTCTTT.

This chain links TRBV4-1 with TRBJ1-5, with D hard to call. The germline V and J ends were trimmed by 1 base and 5 bases, with 12 bases remaining between them. This CDR3 has 15 amino acids. Germline V gene lookup returns CDR1 MGHRA and CDR2 YSYEKL. The CDR3 DNA sequence: TGCGCCAGCAGCCAAGTGGCGGGGATCGATCAGCCCCAGCATTTT. Amino acid sequence: CASSQVAGIDQPQHF.